Below, 19 T cell receptor beta chains from the same sample are listed, as sequenced in a study of cytomegalovirus exposure and HLA in healthy donors. A multiplex PCR was run with 60 Vbeta primers and 13 Jbeta primers. The assay was immunoSEQ multiplex PCR, and TCRdb's table has in-frame clones only and misses some. The sample records approximately 100,000 clones, approximately 71% being singletons. The material sequenced was PBMCs. The receptors shown here come from a man aged 35-49 years in good health and CMV-seronegative.

The sample holds a few counts of this clone. This rearrangement joins TRBV6-4 to TRBJ2-7; tentatively, D is TRBD2 (9 bases). This CDR3 has 16 amino acids. Germline lookup yields CDR1 MRHNA and CDR2 SNTAGT. The ends were cut back, 8 bases at V and 4 bases at J, with 24 bases in the middle. CDR3: CASRDRGGGALYEQYF. The DNA of the CDR3 is TGTGCCAGCCGCGACAGGGGCGGGGGGGCTCTATACGAGCAGTACTTC.

CDR3 in DNA: TGTGCCAGCAAATACAGGGGGCAGGACGAGCAGTACTTC. Its protein is CASKYRGQDEQYF. J is TRBJ2-7 and V is TRBV19, with 9 nucleotides matching TRBD1. The germline V gene has CDR1 LNHDA and CDR2 SQIVND (reference sequence). Trimming removed 9 bases from V and 5 bases from J; junction bases left unmatched: 8. The CDR3 is made up of 13 amino acids. The full variable domain, completed using reference TRBV19 and TRBJ2-7, is DGGITQSPKYLFRKEGQNVTLSCEQNLNHDAMYWYRQDPGQGLRLIYYSQIVNDFQKGDIAEGYSVSREKKESFPLTVTSAQKNPTAFYLCASKYRGQDEQYFGPGTRLTVT.

Here the CDR3 DNA reads TGCAGCGCGAAAAATGCTGGCCCCTCGGAAGCTTTCTTT. This sequence encodes CSAKNAGPSEAFF. The chain has TRBV29-1 and TRBJ1-1; no clear D. CDR1 SQVTM and CDR2 ANQGSEA come from the germline V gene. The ends were cut back, 7 bases at V and 8 bases at J, with 20 bases in the middle. CDR3 length equals 13 residues.

This clone turned up a few times. The rearrangement links TRBV11-3 to TRBJ1-2, with a possible D match to TRBD1 (5 bases). Germline values: CDR1 SGHNT, CDR2 YENEEA. V dropped 1 base and J dropped 14 bases, with 17 bases sitting between them. The CDR3 contains 13 residues. CDR3 in amino acids: CASSLGQDIPPTF. The DNA for the CDR3 is TGTGCCAGCAGCTTAGGTCAGGACATCCCCCCGACCTTC.

This sequence joins TRBV18 and TRBJ2-5; the D gene is possibly TRBD2 (6 bases). CDR1 and CDR2 (germline): KGHSH, LQKENI. V was cut by 4 bases and J by 6 bases, with 9 bases left in between. The CDR3 loop spans 12 amino acids. CDR3 DNA: TGTGCCAGCTCACAGGAGGGGAAGACCCAGTACTTC. Translation: CASSQEGKTQYF. The variable domain in full, with the rest retrieved from reference TRBV18 and TRBJ2-5, is NAGVMQNPRHLVRRRGQEARLRCSPMKGHSHVYWYRQLPEEGLKFMVYLQKENIIDESGMPKERFSAEFPKEGPSILRIQQVVRGDSAAYFCASSQEGKTQYFGPGTRLLVL.

The gene calls are TRBV13 and TRBJ2-3; D gene ambiguous. CDR1 and CDR2 (germline): PRHDT, FYEKMQ (reference sequence). The V end lost 0 bases, the J end lost 3 bases, and 7 bases lay between the germline ends. The CDR3 runs to 14 residues. The CDR3 DNA reads as TGTGCCAGCAGCTTAGGAGTTCAGACAGATACGCAGTATTTT. Protein: CASSLGVQTDTQYF.

The chain has TRBV10-3 and TRBJ1-1, with D tentatively TRBD1 (5 bases). The CDR3 length is 12 residues. V dropped 9 bases and J dropped 4 bases, with 12 bases sitting between them. The germline gives CDR1 ENHRY, CDR2 SYGVKD. The CDR3 protein is CAIRTGATEAFF. The CDR3 region has the DNA TGTGCCATACGAACAGGCGCCACTGAAGCTTTCTTT.

The chain uses TRBV7-9 and TRBJ1-2, with a possible D match to TRBD1 (5 bases). Germline CDR1 is SEHNR and CDR2 is FQNEAQ (reference sequence). CDR3 length: 16 amino acids. V shed 1 base and J shed 4 bases, with 16 bases lying between them. CDR3 in DNA: TGTGCCAGCAGCTTAGGGGGCGGATTTGGGGTCTATGGCTACACCTTC. As protein: CASSLGGGFGVYGYTF.

This clone is a singleton in its sample. The V and J genes are TRBV25-1 and TRBJ1-1, with 9 bases fitting TRBD1. Germline V gene data show CDR1 as MGHDK and CDR2 as SYGVNS. The CDR3 spans 15 residues. V was pared by 7 bases and J by 3 bases, with 9 bases of the junction left unmatched. CDR3 nucleotide sequence: TGTGCCAGCACCAGGGGACAGGGAAGACACACTGAAGCTTTCTTT. This codes for CASTRGQGRHTEAFF.

J is TRBJ2-1 and V is TRBV15, with TRBD1 matching 7 bases. With 6 bases clipped from V and 0 bases from J, the junction kept 5 bases outside the gene matches. The CDR3 runs 15 residues. Germline lookup yields CDR1 LNHNV and CDR2 YYDKDF (reference sequence). In DNA, the CDR3 is TGTGCCACCAGAAAGACAGGGAGCTCCTACAATGAGCAGTTCTTC. This gives the protein CATRKTGSSYNEQFF. Full variable domain (remainder filled in from reference TRBV15 and TRBJ2-1): DAMVIQNPRYQVTQFGKPVTLSCSQTLNHNVMYWYQQKSSQAPKLLFHYYDKDFNNEADTPDNFQSRRPNTSFCFLDIRSPGLGDTAMYLCATRKTGSSYNEQFFGPGTRLTVL.

This clone has only one observation. V is TRBV5-4 and J is TRBJ2-5; no reliable D call. V was trimmed by 0 bases and J by 5 bases, leaving 5 bases between them. The CDR3 loop spans 12 amino acids. CDR1 is SGHNT and CDR2 is YYREEE in the germline V gene (reference sequence). The CDR3 spells CASSLAEETQYF. In DNA form, the CDR3 reads TGTGCCAGCAGCTTGGCTGAGGAGACCCAGTACTTC.

The chain combines TRBV19 with TRBJ2-1; TRBD2 agrees at 12 bases. This CDR3 has 18 amino acids. Germline V lookup: CDR1 LNHDA, CDR2 SQIVND (reference sequence). V shed 3 bases, J shed 1 base, and the junction held 7 bases outside the gene matches. The DNA of the CDR3 is TGTGCCAGTAGTATTGCGACTAGCGGGGGCCCGTCCTACAATGAGCAGTTCTTC. Its protein is CASSIATSGGPSYNEQFF.

The V and J genes are TRBV7-2 and TRBJ1-5, with 7 bases that match TRBD1. The J segment lost 11 bases and the V segment lost 3 bases, leaving 4 bases of the junction unmatched. The CDR3 covers 12 residues. Germline V CDR1 and CDR2: SGHTA, FQGNSA. CDR3 DNA: TGTGCCAGCAGCTTGGGAACAGGGGCCCAGCATTTT. It is translated as CASSLGTGAQHF.

This clone has a single count. J is TRBJ1-6 and V is TRBV7-2; the D gene is possibly TRBD1 (6 bases). The CDR3 has 15 residues. Germline lookup yields CDR1 SGHTA and CDR2 FQGNSA. The V and J ends lost 5 bases and 4 bases respectively, with 12 bases between them. The CDR3 sequence: CASSTGTTYNSPLHF. The CDR3, as DNA: TGTGCCAGCAGCACGGGGACAACATATAATTCACCCCTCCACTTT.

The V gene is TRBV6-5, the J gene TRBJ2-3; D uncertain. V was pared by 6 bases and J by 2 bases, with 6 bases between. Germline V gene sequence: CDR1 MNHEY, CDR2 SVGAGI. The CDR3 contains 12 residues. The CDR3 coding sequence is TGTGCCAGCAGAAGAGACACAGATACGCAGTATTTT. Translated: CASRRDTDTQYF.

This clone was counted a few times. This chain connects TRBV14 to TRBJ1-6, with TRBD1 as a possible D gene (5 bases). Germline V gene lookup returns CDR1 SGHDN and CDR2 FVKESK. The CDR3 has 16 amino acids. V was trimmed by 5 bases and J by 3 bases, leaving 14 bases between them. The CDR3 coding sequence is TGTGCCAGCAGCGGAGGGCAGGGTCTCTATAATTCACCCCTCCACTTT. Translating it yields CASSGGQGLYNSPLHF. Full variable domain (rest looked up from reference TRBV14 and TRBJ1-6): EAGVTQFPSHSVIEKGQTVTLRCDPISGHDNLYWYRRVMGKEIKFLLHFVKESKQDESGMPNNRFLAERTGGTYSTLKVQPAELEDSGVYFCASSGGQGLYNSPLHFGNGTRLTVT.

CDR3 nucleotides: TGTGCCAGCAGTGCTAGGAGCGGAGGCACAGATACGCAGTATTTT. Amino acid sequence: CASSARSGGTDTQYF. This chain joins TRBV6-1 and TRBJ2-3; TRBD2 might be the D (5 bases). Germline V CDR1 and CDR2: MNHNS, SASEGT. V dropped 4 bases and J dropped 1 base, with 12 bases sitting between them. The CDR3 totals 15 residues.

The rearrangement links TRBV5-5 to TRBJ1-1; no reliable D call. Trimming took 1 base from V and 1 from J, leaving 5 bases between them. The CDR3 is 13 amino acids. Germline V gene lookup returns CDR1 SGHKS and CDR2 YYEKEE (reference sequence). CDR3 protein: CASSLSPNTEAFF. For the CDR3, the DNA is TGTGCCAGCAGCTTGTCTCCGAACACTGAAGCTTTCTTT.

The CDR3 DNA is TGTGCCAGCAGTGATGGGGGGGCGGGGCAGGTGGTAGAGACCCAGTACTTC. Its protein product is CASSDGGAGQVVETQYF. The chain uses TRBV25-1 and TRBJ2-5; tentative D call: TRBD2 (7 bases). The V gene lost 3 bases and the J gene lost 4 bases, with 21 bases spanning the gap. The CDR3 is 17 residues long. Germline V lookup: CDR1 MGHDK, CDR2 SYGVNS.